The T cell receptor (beta chain) described here comes from a study of blood T cell repertoires in COVID-19. Study overall: Spain, Italy and the United States supplied samples that represented acute and convalescent COVID-19.

CDR3 length: 15 residues. The V and J ends lost 0 bases and 6 bases respectively, with 14 bases between them. In germline, CDR1 is SGHTS, CDR2 YDEGEE. Produced via immunoSEQ multiplex PCR; TCRdb's table is partial and in-frame only. Altogether roughly 180,000 clones are present, around 85% being singletons, with the ten largest covering roughly 1.2%. Sequenced: peripheral blood. The TCR comes from a man aged 55 to 70 who had recovered from COVID-19. The chain recombines TRBV5-8 with TRBJ2-3; D unclear. Here the CDR3 DNA reads TGTGCCAGCAGCTTGGCCTCGGCTAGTGGTGATACGCAGTATTTT. It codes for CASSLASASGDTQYF.